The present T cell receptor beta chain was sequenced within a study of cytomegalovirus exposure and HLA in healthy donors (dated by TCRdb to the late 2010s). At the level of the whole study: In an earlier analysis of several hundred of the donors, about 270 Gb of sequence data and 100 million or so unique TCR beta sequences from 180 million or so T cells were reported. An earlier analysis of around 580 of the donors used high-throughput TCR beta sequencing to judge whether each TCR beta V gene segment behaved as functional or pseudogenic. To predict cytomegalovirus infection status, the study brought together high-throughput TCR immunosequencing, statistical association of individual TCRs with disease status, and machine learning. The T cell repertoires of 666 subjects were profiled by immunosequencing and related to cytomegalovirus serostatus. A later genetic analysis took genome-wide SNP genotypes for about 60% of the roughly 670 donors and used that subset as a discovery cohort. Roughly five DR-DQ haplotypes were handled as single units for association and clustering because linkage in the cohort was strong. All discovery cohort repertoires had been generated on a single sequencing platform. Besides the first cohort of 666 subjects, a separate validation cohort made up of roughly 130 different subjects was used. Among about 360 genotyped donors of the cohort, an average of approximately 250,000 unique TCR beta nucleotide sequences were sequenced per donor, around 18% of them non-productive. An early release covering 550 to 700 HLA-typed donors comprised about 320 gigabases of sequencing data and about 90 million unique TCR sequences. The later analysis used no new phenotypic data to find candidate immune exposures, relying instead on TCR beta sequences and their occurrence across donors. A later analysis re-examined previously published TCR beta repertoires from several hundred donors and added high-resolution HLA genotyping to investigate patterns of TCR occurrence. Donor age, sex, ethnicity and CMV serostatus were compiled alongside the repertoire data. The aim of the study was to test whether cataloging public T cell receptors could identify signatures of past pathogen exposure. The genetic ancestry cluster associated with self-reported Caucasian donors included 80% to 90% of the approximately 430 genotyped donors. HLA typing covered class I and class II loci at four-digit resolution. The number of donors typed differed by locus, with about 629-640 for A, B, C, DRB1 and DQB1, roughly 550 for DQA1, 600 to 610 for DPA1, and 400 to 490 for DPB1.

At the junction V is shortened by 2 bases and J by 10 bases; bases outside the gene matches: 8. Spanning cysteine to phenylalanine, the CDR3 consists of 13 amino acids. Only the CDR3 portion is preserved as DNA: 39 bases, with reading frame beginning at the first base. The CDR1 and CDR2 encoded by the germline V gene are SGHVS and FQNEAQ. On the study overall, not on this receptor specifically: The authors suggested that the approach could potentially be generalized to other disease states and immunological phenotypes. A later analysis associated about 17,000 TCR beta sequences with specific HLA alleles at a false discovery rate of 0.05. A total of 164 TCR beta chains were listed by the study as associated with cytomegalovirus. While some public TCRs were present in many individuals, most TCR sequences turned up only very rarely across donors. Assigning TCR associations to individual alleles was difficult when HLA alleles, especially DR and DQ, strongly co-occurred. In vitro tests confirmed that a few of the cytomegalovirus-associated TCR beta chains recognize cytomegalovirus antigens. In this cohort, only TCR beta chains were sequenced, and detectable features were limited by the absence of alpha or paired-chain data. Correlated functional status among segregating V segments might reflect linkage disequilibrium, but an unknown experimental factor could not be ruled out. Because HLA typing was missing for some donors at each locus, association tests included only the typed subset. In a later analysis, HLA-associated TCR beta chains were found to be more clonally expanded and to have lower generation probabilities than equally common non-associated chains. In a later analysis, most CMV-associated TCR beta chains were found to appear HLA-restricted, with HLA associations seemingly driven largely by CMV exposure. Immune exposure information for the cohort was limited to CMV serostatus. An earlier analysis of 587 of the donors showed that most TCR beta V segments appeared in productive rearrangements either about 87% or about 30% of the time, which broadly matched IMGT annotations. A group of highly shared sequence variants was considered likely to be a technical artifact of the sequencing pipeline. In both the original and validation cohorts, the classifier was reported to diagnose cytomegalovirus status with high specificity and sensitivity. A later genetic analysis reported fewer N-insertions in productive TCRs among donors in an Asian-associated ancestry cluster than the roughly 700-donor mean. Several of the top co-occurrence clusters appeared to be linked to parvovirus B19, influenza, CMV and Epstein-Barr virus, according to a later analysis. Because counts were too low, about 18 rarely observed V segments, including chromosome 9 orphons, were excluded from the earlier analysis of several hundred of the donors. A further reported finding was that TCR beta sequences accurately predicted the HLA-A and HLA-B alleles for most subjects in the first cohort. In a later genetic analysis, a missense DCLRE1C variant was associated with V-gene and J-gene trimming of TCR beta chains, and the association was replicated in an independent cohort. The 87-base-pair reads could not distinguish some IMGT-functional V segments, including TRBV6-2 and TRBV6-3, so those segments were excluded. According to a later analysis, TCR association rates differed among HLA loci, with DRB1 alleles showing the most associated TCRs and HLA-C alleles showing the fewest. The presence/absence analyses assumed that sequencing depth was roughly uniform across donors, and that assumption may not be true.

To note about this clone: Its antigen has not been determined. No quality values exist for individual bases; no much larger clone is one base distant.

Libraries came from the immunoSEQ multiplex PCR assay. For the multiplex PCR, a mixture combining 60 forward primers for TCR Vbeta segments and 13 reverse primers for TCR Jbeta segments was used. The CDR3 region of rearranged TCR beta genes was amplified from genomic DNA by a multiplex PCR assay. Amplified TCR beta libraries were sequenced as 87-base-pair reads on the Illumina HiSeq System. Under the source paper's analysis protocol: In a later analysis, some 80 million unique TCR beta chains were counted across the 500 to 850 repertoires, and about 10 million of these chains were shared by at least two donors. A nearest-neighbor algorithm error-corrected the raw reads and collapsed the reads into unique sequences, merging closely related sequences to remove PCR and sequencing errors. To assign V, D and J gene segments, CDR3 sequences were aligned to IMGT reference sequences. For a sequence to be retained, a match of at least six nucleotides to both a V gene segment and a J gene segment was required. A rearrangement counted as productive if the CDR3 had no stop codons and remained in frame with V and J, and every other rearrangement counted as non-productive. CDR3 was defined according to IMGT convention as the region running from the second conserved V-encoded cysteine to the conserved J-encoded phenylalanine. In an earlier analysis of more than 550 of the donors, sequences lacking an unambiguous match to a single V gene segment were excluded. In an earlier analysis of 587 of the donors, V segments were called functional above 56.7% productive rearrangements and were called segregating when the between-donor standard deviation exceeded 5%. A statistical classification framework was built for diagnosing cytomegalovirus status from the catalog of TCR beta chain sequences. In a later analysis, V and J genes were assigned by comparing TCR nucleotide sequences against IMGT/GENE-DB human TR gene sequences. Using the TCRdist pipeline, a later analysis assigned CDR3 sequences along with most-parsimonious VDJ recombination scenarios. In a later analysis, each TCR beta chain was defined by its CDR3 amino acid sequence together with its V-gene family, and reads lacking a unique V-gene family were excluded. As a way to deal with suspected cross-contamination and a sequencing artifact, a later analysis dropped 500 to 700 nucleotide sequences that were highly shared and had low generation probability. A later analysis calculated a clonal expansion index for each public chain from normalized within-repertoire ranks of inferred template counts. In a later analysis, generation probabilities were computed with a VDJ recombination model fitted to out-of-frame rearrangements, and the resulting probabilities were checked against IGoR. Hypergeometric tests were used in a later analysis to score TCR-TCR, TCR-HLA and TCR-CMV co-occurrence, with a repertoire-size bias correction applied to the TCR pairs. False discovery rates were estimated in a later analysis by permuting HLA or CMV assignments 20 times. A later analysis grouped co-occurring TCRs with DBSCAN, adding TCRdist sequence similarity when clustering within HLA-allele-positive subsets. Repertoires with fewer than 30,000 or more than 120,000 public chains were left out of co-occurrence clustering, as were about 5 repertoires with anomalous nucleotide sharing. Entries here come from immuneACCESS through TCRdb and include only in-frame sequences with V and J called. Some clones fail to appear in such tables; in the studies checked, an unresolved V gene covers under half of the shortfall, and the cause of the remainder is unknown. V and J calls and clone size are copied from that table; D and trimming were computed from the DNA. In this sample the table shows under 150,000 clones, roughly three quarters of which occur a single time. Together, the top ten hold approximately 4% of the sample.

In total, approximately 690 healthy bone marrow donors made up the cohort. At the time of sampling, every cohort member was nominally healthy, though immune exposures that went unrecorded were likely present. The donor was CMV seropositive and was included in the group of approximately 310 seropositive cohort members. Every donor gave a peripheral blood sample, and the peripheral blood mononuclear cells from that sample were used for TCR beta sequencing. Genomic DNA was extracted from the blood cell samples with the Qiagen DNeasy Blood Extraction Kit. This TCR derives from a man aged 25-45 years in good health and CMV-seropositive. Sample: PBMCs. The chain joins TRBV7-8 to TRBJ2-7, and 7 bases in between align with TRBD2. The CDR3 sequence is CASSLTGGSEQYF. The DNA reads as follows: TGTGCCAGCAGCTTAACGGGGGGTTCTGAACAGTACTTC.